The clone carrying this T cell receptor (beta chain) was counted ten times or more. Its antigen remains unidentified. This specimen belongs to a study of neurological immune-mediated disorders. Whole-study results and caveats: The highest TCR clonal expansion occurred in HTLV-1-associated myelopathy; multiple sclerosis fell below healthy controls. The absence of any CDR3 amino acid sequence shared by expanded clones across subjects suggests that repertoires were private in all groups. Neither clinical nor MRI features were associated with the multiple sclerosis repertoire cluster.

V was shortened by 7 bases and J by 4 bases, with 14 bases between the two germline ends. From germline, CDR1 is MNHNS and CDR2 SASEGT. The CDR3 has 13 residues. A single record per CDR3 protein comes from TCRdb applying MiXCR to the 5' RACE reads. Of around 94,000 distinct CDR3 sequences listed, approximately 3.3% are singletons. The material sequenced was PBMCs. The sequence was collected from a woman aged 18-29 years with multiple sclerosis. This rearrangement joins TRBV6-1 to TRBJ2-7, with unresolved D. CDR3: CASIVSSPYEQYF. The CDR3 nucleotides are TGTGCCAGCATAGTAAGCTCCCCGTACGAGCAGTACTTC.